The following is a T cell receptor (beta chain) sequence with its context. Its antigen is not yet known. No base-level quality is on record; no much larger clone is a single base apart. The collaborating institutions used their own protocols to collect whole blood in K2EDTA tubes. For TCRbeta analysis, collaborators shipped samples as frozen whole blood, isolated PBMCs, or DNA extracted from either of those sample types. The data derive from a study of blood T cell repertoires in COVID-19 (TCRdb year 2020). About the study as a whole: The collaborator samples originated in the United States, Italy and Spain and spanned the acute and convalescent phases of COVID-19. The prospective study material was composed of cDNA or gDNA derived from T cells, B-cell-depleted T cells, or PBMCs. The sample metadata nearly always contained a de-identified subject ID, COVID-19 status, age in years and sex. The samples were drawn from the first 160 participants of the ongoing ImmuneRACE study and from more than 1,000 subjects provided by 6 global collaborators. Where available, HLA class I and class II types were obtained from metadata supplied by the sample provider rather than from assay-based typing. Subjects who had been exposed to COVID-19, were actively infected with it, or had recovered from it provided the deeply sampled blood TCRbeta repertoires that made up the dataset. The repertoires were released in a freely available public database meant as a resource for research on the immune response to SARS-CoV-2.

Here is what the overall study found, with its caveats: The quantity of clinical and demographic metadata differed by source and by participant and was supplied without curation.

TCRbeta CDR3 regions were amplified from genomic DNA using the immunoSEQ Assay, a bias-controlled multiplex PCR. Turning to the authors' computational methods: Within the assay, amplification of reference gene primers was used to estimate how many nucleated cells each sample contained. Sequence reads were collapsed and filtered to measure the absolute abundance of every unique TCRbeta CDR3 rearrangement. For each sample, productive Simpson clonality was calculated as the square root of Simpson's diversity index over productive rearrangements. TCRdb obtained this table from immuneACCESS and retained in-frame rearrangements with V and J assigned. These tables miss some clones; where compared with another copy, unresolved V genes account for less than half of the shortfall, and the remainder is unexplained. V, J and clone size are those of that table, while D and trimming were read from the DNA. Here the sample has approximately 65,000 clones; 80% to 90% occur a single time. The ten largest clones add up to approximately 4.7% of the sample.

A distance of 7 bases separates the germline ends of V and J, which lose 2 bases and 2 bases respectively. The CDR3 runs 15 residues from the cysteine to the phenylalanine. Only the CDR3 DNA stays, 45 bases, in frame from base 1. CDR1 MDHEN and CDR2 SYDVKM are derived from the germline V gene. This sequence originates from a human donor in a cohort sampled during active COVID-19. What was sequenced was peripheral blood. The sequence is built from TRBV28 and TRBJ2-6; TRBD2 could be the D gene, as 6 bases match. The CDR3 region: CASSLGGTGANVLTF. The DNA sequence is as follows: TGTGCCAGCAGTTTAGGAGGGACTGGGGCCAACGTCCTGACTTTC.